This record concerns one T cell receptor (beta chain) sequence. Repertoires were generated with immunoSEQ multiplex PCR, while TCRdb's copy carries only in-frame clones and drops some. The repertoire holds about 460,000 clones, with around 77% as singletons. Germline values: CDR1 LNHDA, CDR2 SQIVND (reference sequence). The CDR3 has 15 residues. V lost 7 bases, J lost 2 bases, and 15 bases lay in between. The sample belongs to a study of shared clonotypes between healthy human individuals. The sequencing sample was made of PBMCs. The receptor was isolated from a woman in her thirties or forties in good health. Some clones in this sample may be carry-over from other donors' samples. V and J are TRBV19 and TRBJ2-1; D assignment may be TRBD1 or TRBD2 (6 bases each). The CDR3 spells CASTPGGLTYNEQFF. The CDR3 DNA is TGTGCCAGTACCCCTGGGGGGCTCACCTACAATGAGCAGTTCTTC.